A single sample gave rise to the 16 T cell receptor beta chains below, sequenced in a study of control samples from healthy donors and cancer patients. Here immunoSEQ multiplex PCR was the method, and the copy in TCRdb shows in-frame clones only, minus some. The data show about 120,000 clones, roughly 90% seen once. Sequences were obtained from blood. Every receptor here comes from a middle-aged man in good health.

The rearrangement links TRBV5-1 to TRBJ2-7, with 11 bases lining up with TRBD2. The CDR3 runs 17 residues. Germline V gene lookup returns CDR1 SGHRS and CDR2 YFSETQ. After removal of 0 bases from V and 6 bases from J, the junction contained 11 bases not matched to a gene. CDR3 loop: CASSLGTSGTSGSEQYF. The CDR3, as DNA: TGCGCCAGCAGCTTGGGAACTTCCGGGACTAGCGGAAGCGAGCAGTACTTC.

The rearrangement links TRBV6-5 to TRBJ1-3; D remains ambiguous. The CDR3 consists of 15 residues. The V gene lost 7 bases and the J gene lost 0 bases, with 13 bases spanning the gap. Germline-derived CDR1 and CDR2 are MNHEY and SVGAGI. The CDR3 bases are TGTGCCAGCATATTGGACGGAACCTCTGGAAACACCATATATTTT. Protein product: CASILDGTSGNTIYF.

The chain is built from TRBV2 and TRBJ1-4, with D uncertain. Trimming removed 7 bases at V and 3 bases at J, with 9 bases between. Germline CDR1 reads SNHLY; CDR2 reads FYNNEI. This CDR3 region has 13 residues. CDR3 amino acids: CASTRAANEKLFF. The DNA for the CDR3 is TGTGCCAGCACCCGGGCGGCTAATGAAAAACTGTTTTTT.

CDR3 sequence reads: CASSQAAGWGTEAFF. CDR3 DNA: TGTGCCAGCAGCCAAGCGGCAGGTTGGGGCACTGAAGCTTTCTTT. V is TRBV14 and J is TRBJ1-1; D not resolved. Trimming cost V 1 base and J 4 bases, with 13 bases left between them. The CDR3 totals 15 residues. Per the germline V gene, CDR1 is SGHDN and CDR2 is FVKESK.

The chain recombines TRBV6-4 with TRBJ2-2; D unclear. Trimming took 2 bases from V and 7 from J, leaving 11 bases between them. The CDR3 is made up of 14 amino acids. The germline CDR1 and CDR2 sequences are MRHNA and SNTAGT. Here the CDR3 DNA reads TGTGCCAGCAGTGACCGTGGGGTAGGCGGGGAGCTGTTTTTT. This translates into CASSDRGVGGELFF.

This chain joins TRBV7-8 and TRBJ1-4, with D maybe TRBD1 (5 bases). Trimming took 5 bases from V and 8 from J, leaving 18 bases between them. The CDR3 is 15 amino acids. Germline lookup yields CDR1 SGHVS and CDR2 FQNEAQ. Here the CDR3 reads CASSPPTARGEKLFF. CDR3 bases: TGTGCCAGCAGCCCCCCGACGGCCCGGGGGGAAAAACTGTTTTTT. The full variable domain, with the rest looked up from reference TRBV7-8 and TRBJ1-4, is GAGVSQSPRYKVAKRGQDVALRCDPISGHVSLFWYQQALGQGPEFLTYFQNEAQLDKSGLPSDRFFAERPEGSVSTLKIQRTQQEDSAVYLCASSPPTARGEKLFFGSGTQLSVL.

V and J are TRBV6-5 and TRBJ2-1; maybe TRBD1 (6 bases). This CDR3 contains 14 residues. V lost 5 bases to trimming and J lost 8 bases, with 16 bases between them. In germline, CDR1 is MNHEY, CDR2 SVGAGI. CDR3 region: CASSLLQGSHEQFF. Here the CDR3 DNA reads TGTGCCAGCAGTCTCCTCCAGGGGTCCCATGAGCAGTTCTTC.

The CDR3 DNA sequence: TGTGCCAGCTCACCTCTCATCACCGGGGAGCTGTTTTTT. It yields the protein CASSPLITGELFF. This sequence joins TRBV18 and TRBJ2-2; D not resolved. Per the germline V gene, CDR1 is KGHSH and CDR2 is LQKENI. Trimming removed 3 bases at V and 4 bases at J, with 6 bases between. This CDR3 is 13 amino acids long. Using reference TRBV18 and TRBJ2-2 for the parts outside the CDR3, the full variable domain is NAGVMQNPRHLVRRRGQEARLRCSPMKGHSHVYWYRQLPEEGLKFMVYLQKENIIDESGMPKERFSAEFPKEGPSILRIQQVVRGDSAAYFCASSPLITGELFFGEGSRLTVL.

The chain has TRBV12-3 or TRBV12-4 and TRBJ1-1; tentative D call: TRBD1 (5 bases). Trimming pared 1 base from V and 5 bases from J, leaving 8 bases between. This CDR3 has 13 amino acids. The CDR3 bases are TGTGCCAGCAGTTTAGACAGGCGGACTGAAGCTTTCTTT. Residues: CASSLDRRTEAFF.

J is TRBJ2-3 and V is TRBV5-4; no clear D. Germline loops: CDR1 SGHNT, CDR2 YYREEE (reference sequence). The CDR3 is made up of 16 amino acids. Trimming took off 2 bases at V and 2 bases at J, with 15 bases between the two ends. This CDR3 is CASSLGGLGSTDTQYF. The CDR3 DNA reads as TGTGCCAGCAGCTTAGGCGGCTTGGGGTCCACAGATACGCAGTATTTT.

In its sample, this clone was seen a few times. The chain combines TRBV30 with TRBJ1-1; perhaps TRBD1 as D (6 bases). Trimming stripped 5 bases from V and 5 bases from J, with 12 bases between. Germline lookup yields CDR1 GTSNPN and CDR2 SVGIG (reference sequence). The CDR3 has 12 amino acids. The CDR3: CAWGTTGTEAFF. CDR3 DNA: TGTGCCTGGGGGACGACAGGTACTGAAGCTTTCTTT.

The chain combines TRBV5-1 with TRBJ2-5; 8 nucleotides line up with TRBD2. CDR1 is SGHRS and CDR2 is YFSETQ in the germline V gene. Trimming cost V 4 bases and J 5 bases; bases outside gene matches: 13. The CDR3 has 16 residues. The CDR3 DNA reads as TGCGCCAGCAGCGTGGCCAGCGGGGGCATAAAGGAGACCCAGTACTTC. The encoded protein is CASSVASGGIKETQYF. Together with reference TRBV5-1 and TRBJ2-5, the CDR3 gives the full variable domain: KAGVTQTPRYLIKTRGQQVTLSCSPISGHRSVSWYQQTPGQGLQFLFEYFSETQRNKGNFPGRFSGRQFSNSRSEMNVSTLELGDSALYLCASSVASGGIKETQYFGPGTRLLVL.

The V and J genes are TRBV5-1 and TRBJ2-6; the match to TRBD1 covers 9 bases. The CDR3 loop spans 17 amino acids. V trimming: 4 bases; J trimming: 0 bases; junction bases outside the gene matches: 5. Germline V gives CDR1 SGHRS, CDR2 YFSETQ. CDR3: CASSPGTGTSGANVLTF. CDR3 in DNA: TGCGCCAGCAGCCCCGGGACAGGGACCTCTGGGGCCAACGTCCTGACTTTC. The full variable domain, its missing parts supplied by reference TRBV5-1 and TRBJ2-6, is KAGVTQTPRYLIKTRGQQVTLSCSPISGHRSVSWYQQTPGQGLQFLFEYFSETQRNKGNFPGRFSGRQFSNSRSEMNVSTLELGDSALYLCASSPGTGTSGANVLTFGAGSRLTVL.

This rearrangement joins TRBV10-3 to TRBJ1-1; 11 bases align to TRBD1. Trimming cost V 6 bases and J 8 bases; bases outside gene matches: 8. This CDR3 comprises 14 residues. Germline lookup yields CDR1 ENHRY and CDR2 SYGVKD. This CDR3 reads CAISGTGGRIEAFF. The CDR3 coding sequence is TGTGCCATCAGCGGGACAGGGGGACGGATAGAAGCTTTCTTT.

This chain uses TRBV7-2 with TRBJ1-4; D is undetermined. This CDR3 comprises 18 residues. Germline V gene data show CDR1 as SGHTA and CDR2 as FQGNSA. Trimming took off 2 bases at V and 3 bases at J, with 19 bases between the two ends. The CDR3 is CASSLFAGFWASNEKLFF. The CDR3 nucleotides read TGTGCCAGCAGCTTATTTGCGGGCTTCTGGGCATCTAATGAAAAACTGTTTTTT.

V and J are TRBV2 and TRBJ2-5; D is possibly TRBD1 (5 bases). Deletions cut 3 bases from V and 4 bases from J, with 18 bases between. Per the germline V gene, CDR1 is SNHLY and CDR2 is FYNNEI. This CDR3 region has 16 residues. The CDR3 loop reads CASSDLPFRVSETQYF. The CDR3 DNA sequence: TGTGCCAGCAGTGACCTCCCTTTCAGGGTATCAGAGACCCAGTACTTC.